These 21 T cell receptor beta chains were sequenced from one sample in a study of cytomegalovirus exposure and HLA in healthy donors. The PCR employed 60 Vbeta primers together with 13 Jbeta primers. Generated by immunoSEQ multiplex PCR, the TCRdb table keeps only in-frame clones and is missing some. The repertoire holds 80,000 to 95,000 clones, with around four fifths as singletons. Sequences were obtained from PBMCs. The receptors come from a woman between 18 and 29 years old in good health and CMV-seropositive.

The genes are TRBV5-4 and TRBJ1-1; D gene ambiguous. Trimming stripped 0 bases from V and 1 base from J, with 10 bases between. Germline loops: CDR1 SGHNT, CDR2 YYREEE (reference sequence). The CDR3 covers 15 residues. The CDR3 loop reads CASSLAGLQNTEAFF. As DNA, the CDR3 is TGTGCCAGCAGCTTGGCCGGACTACAGAACACTGAAGCTTTCTTT.

This chain's CDR3 is CASSSGVNYGYTF. CDR3 DNA: TGTGCCAGCAGCTCCGGAGTTAACTATGGCTACACCTTC. The rearrangement uses TRBV7-9 and TRBJ1-2; no firm D call. V was shortened by 4 bases and J by 1 base, with 7 bases between the two germline ends. CDR1 and CDR2 from the germline V gene are SEHNR and FQNEAQ (reference sequence). The CDR3 length is 13 residues.

V is TRBV9 and J is TRBJ1-3, with a possible D match to TRBD1 (5 bases). Germline V gives CDR1 SGDLS, CDR2 YYNGEE. Between the trimmed V and J ends, which lost 4 bases and 0 bases, there was a span of 14 bases. There are 16 residues in the CDR3. The CDR3 bases are TGTGCCAGCAGCTTAGACAGAAAATTCTCTGGAAACACCATATATTTT. This translates into CASSLDRKFSGNTIYF.

This clone showed up just a few times. V usage is TRBV4-1 and J usage is TRBJ2-5, with 9 bases identical to TRBD2. Trimming removed 1 base from V and 2 bases from J; junction bases left unmatched: 5. This CDR3 spans 16 amino acids. Germline CDR1 reads MGHRA; CDR2 reads YSYEKL. CDR3 loop: CASSQVSGGSQETQYF. Written as DNA, the CDR3 is TGCGCCAGCAGCCAAGTCAGCGGGGGGAGTCAAGAGACCCAGTACTTC.

The rearrangement joins TRBV7-2 to TRBJ1-2, with D possibly being TRBD1 (6 bases). This CDR3 region has 15 residues. Germline V gene data show CDR1 as SGHTA and CDR2 as FQGNSA. The V gene lost 5 bases and the J gene lost 2 bases, with 15 bases spanning the gap. The CDR3 here is CASSRAGTRNYGYTF. The DNA of the CDR3 is TGTGCCAGCAGCCGCGCCGGGACACGGAACTATGGCTACACCTTC.

The rearrangement links TRBV2 to TRBJ1-2; TRBD1 matches 8 bases. Germline CDR1 reads SNHLY; CDR2 reads FYNNEI. The CDR3 has 14 residues. Unmatched junction bases numbered 8, after V lost 9 bases and J lost 2 bases. DNA for the CDR3: TGTGCCAGATCAGGGGGCGCGGGAAACTATGGCTACACCTTC. Its translation is CARSGGAGNYGYTF.

The rearrangement joins TRBV10-3 to TRBJ1-5; no clear D. The CDR3 loop spans 12 amino acids. Per germline, CDR1 ENHRY and CDR2 SYGVKD. Deletions cut 8 bases from V and 3 bases from J, with 8 bases between. The DNA of the CDR3 is TGTGCCATCGGCAGAAACAATCAGCCCCAGCATTTT. Translated, it gives CAIGRNNQPQHF.

The V and J genes are TRBV7-9 and TRBJ2-5; maybe TRBD2 (6 bases). Germline V lookup: CDR1 SEHNR, CDR2 FQNEAQ (reference sequence). This CDR3 region has 14 residues. V was pared by 5 bases and J by 2 bases, with 12 bases between. DNA of the CDR3: TGTGCCAGCAGCCGGACTACCCGTCAAGAGACCCAGTACTTC. This encodes CASSRTTRQETQYF.

This clone was detected once. V gene TRBV19 combines with J gene TRBJ1-3, with D possibly TRBD1 on 6 matching bases. CDR3 size: 15 residues. The germline CDR1 and CDR2 sequences are LNHDA and SQIVND (reference sequence). Trimming took 9 bases from V and 4 from J, leaving 19 bases between them. CDR3 amino acids: CASASQGTIGNTIYF. The CDR3 DNA sequence: TGTGCCAGCGCTTCACAGGGAACGATCGGAAACACCATATATTTT. Based on the CDR3 plus reference TRBV19 and TRBJ1-3, the full variable domain is DGGITQSPKYLFRKEGQNVTLSCEQNLNHDAMYWYRQDPGQGLRLIYYSQIVNDFQKGDIAEGYSVSREKKESFPLTVTSAQKNPTAFYLCASASQGTIGNTIYFGEGSWLTVV.

DNA of the CDR3: TGTGCCAGCAGGGAAACAGGGGGCGATGAGGTAGGCCCCTACGAGCAGTACTTC. Amino acids: CASRETGGDEVGPYEQYF. The chain uses TRBV2 and TRBJ2-7; 9 bases map to TRBD1. The CDR3 sequence is 18 residues long. Trimming cost V 6 bases and J 2 bases; bases outside gene matches: 17. CDR1 SNHLY and CDR2 FYNNEI come from the germline V gene.

The chain is built from TRBV5-1 and TRBJ2-2, with D possibly being TRBD1 (6 bases). In germline, CDR1 is SGHRS, CDR2 YFSETQ. V was pared by 9 bases and J by 8 bases, with 11 bases between. This CDR3 comprises 11 residues. The CDR3 protein is CATARGGELFF. CDR3 nucleotide sequence: TGCGCCACCGCCAGGGGTGGGGAGCTGTTTTTT.

The chain recombines TRBV7-2 with TRBJ1-2; unclear D gene. Trimming took off 5 bases at V and 4 bases at J, with 14 bases between the two ends. Germline V gene lookup returns CDR1 SGHTA and CDR2 FQGNSA. The CDR3 sequence is 14 residues long. Here the CDR3 reads CASSQRLAGYGYTF. The DNA of the CDR3 is TGTGCCAGCAGCCAGCGACTGGCCGGCTATGGCTACACCTTC.

J is TRBJ1-2 and V is TRBV10-3, with unresolved D. V shed 4 bases and J shed 6 bases, with 9 bases lying between them. Looked up from germline, CDR1 is ENHRY and CDR2 is SYGVKD. The CDR3 has 12 amino acids. The CDR3 loop is CAISVRRDGYTF. CDR3 bases: TGTGCCATCAGTGTACGTCGGGATGGCTACACCTTC.

The chain uses TRBV5-1 and TRBJ1-2; 7 bases fit TRBD1. The CDR3 is 14 amino acids. CDR1 SGHRS and CDR2 YFSETQ come from the germline V gene. The V gene end was trimmed by 0 bases and the J gene end by 2 bases; junction bases not matched to a gene: 1. CDR3 nucleotides: TGCGCCAGCAGCTTGGAGGGACAGAACTATGGCTACACCTTC. Translated, it gives CASSLEGQNYGYTF.

This clone was seen only a few times. The V call is TRBV5-5, the J call TRBJ1-4, with D unclear. The V end lost 0 bases, the J end lost 7 bases, and 7 bases lay between the germline ends. Germline V gene data show CDR1 as SGHKS and CDR2 as YYEKEE (reference sequence). This CDR3 comprises 13 residues. The CDR3: CASSLGQAEKLFF. The CDR3 DNA sequence: TGTGCCAGCAGCTTGGGGCAGGCTGAAAAACTGTTTTTT.

The chain employs TRBV19 and TRBJ1-1, with TRBD1 matching 12 bases. CDR3 length: 17 residues. Germline CDR1 is LNHDA and CDR2 is SQIVND (reference sequence). The junction had 9 bases not matched to a gene; V was cut back by 7 bases and J by 0 bases. CDR3 nucleotides: TGTGCCAGTAAATCGGGACAGGGGGCTGGAATGAACACTGAAGCTTTCTTT. Its translation: CASKSGQGAGMNTEAFF.

V is TRBV9 and J is TRBJ2-3, with unresolved D. Germline V gene lookup returns CDR1 SGDLS and CDR2 YYNGEE. Trimming removed 4 bases at V and 5 bases at J, with 11 bases between. CDR3 length: 13 amino acids. CDR3 residues: CASSPRAGDTQYF. The CDR3 nucleotides are TGTGCCAGCAGCCCTCGTGCCGGAGATACGCAGTATTTT.

Here the CDR3 reads CASSYSTASGYETQYF. In nucleotides, the CDR3 is TGTGCCAGCAGTTACTCAACCGCTAGCGGCTACGAGACCCAGTACTTC. V usage is TRBV6-5 and J usage is TRBJ2-5; 7 bases map to TRBD2. V was clipped by 0 bases and J by 5 bases; unmatched bases: 9. The CDR3 sequence is 16 residues long. The germline V gene encodes CDR1 MNHEY and CDR2 SVGAGI.

The genes are TRBV6-1 and TRBJ1-3; 9 nucleotides line up with TRBD1. The CDR3 sequence is 17 residues long. The germline V gene has CDR1 MNHNS and CDR2 SASEGT. The V gene end was trimmed by 2 bases and the J gene end by 1 base; junction bases not matched to a gene: 6. Written as DNA, the CDR3 is TGTGCCAGCAGTGAATTTACAGGGGGCATTTCTGGAAACACCATATATTTT. As protein: CASSEFTGGISGNTIYF.

V and J are TRBV6-6 and TRBJ2-7; D is perhaps TRBD1 (7 bases). CDR1 and CDR2 (germline): MNHNY, SVGAGI (reference sequence). The CDR3 spans 14 residues. V was shortened by 5 bases and J by 3 bases, with 14 bases between the two germline ends. DNA of the CDR3: TGTGCCAGCAGTACGCACAGGGGAGGCTACGAGCAGTACTTC. Amino acid sequence: CASSTHRGGYEQYF.

The rearrangement links TRBV2 to TRBJ2-6, with D unclear. Germline loops: CDR1 SNHLY, CDR2 FYNNEI. V was cut by 1 base and J by 3 bases, with 7 bases left in between. The CDR3 length is 15 residues. The DNA of the CDR3 is TGTGCCAGCAGTGAAGTTGGGCATGGGGCCAACGTCCTGACTTTC. This sequence encodes CASSEVGHGANVLTF.